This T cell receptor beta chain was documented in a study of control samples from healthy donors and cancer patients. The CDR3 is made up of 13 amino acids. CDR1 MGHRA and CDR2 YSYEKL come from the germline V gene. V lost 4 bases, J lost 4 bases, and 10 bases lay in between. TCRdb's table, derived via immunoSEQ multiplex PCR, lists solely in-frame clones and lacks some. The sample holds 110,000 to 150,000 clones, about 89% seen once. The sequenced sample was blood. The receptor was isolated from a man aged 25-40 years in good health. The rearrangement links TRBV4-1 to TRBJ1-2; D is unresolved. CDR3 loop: CASSPTGSYGYTF. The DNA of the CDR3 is TGCGCCAGCAGCCCGACCGGGAGCTATGGCTACACCTTC.